These 32 T cell receptor beta chains originate from one sample sequenced in a study of technical replicates of blood from four donors. Sequenced by immunoSEQ multiplex PCR; TCRdb stores in-frame clones only, minus some. The sample contains 60,000 to 75,000 clones, approximately 87% of which appear only once. The sample comprised PBMCs. These receptors came from a human donor in good health. Some clones in this sample may be carry-over from other donors' samples.

This clone was counted a single time. The J gene is TRBJ1-4, the V gene TRBV7-9; a possible D gene is TRBD1 (6 bases). Trimming removed 3 bases from V and 7 bases from J, with 21 bases in between. From germline, CDR1 is SEHNR and CDR2 FQNEAQ (reference sequence). This CDR3 contains 17 residues. In DNA form, the CDR3 reads TGTGCCAGCAGCTTCTCGGACTGGTCAGGGGAAAGTGAAAAACTGTTTTTT. Translated, it gives CASSFSDWSGESEKLFF.

The chain is built from TRBV7-2 and TRBJ2-3; 12 bases align to TRBD1. CDR3 length: 18 amino acids. Germline loops: CDR1 SGHTA, CDR2 FQGNSA. V was clipped by 5 bases and J by 1 base; unmatched bases: 10. The CDR3: CASSLGDRGRWGTDTQYF. CDR3 in DNA: TGTGCCAGCAGCCTCGGGGACAGGGGGCGATGGGGCACAGATACGCAGTATTTT.

The rearrangement joins TRBV29-1 to TRBJ2-5; 8 nucleotides line up with TRBD2. The V gene end was trimmed by 4 bases and the J gene end by 8 bases; junction bases not matched to a gene: 21. Germline-derived CDR1 and CDR2 are SQVTM and ANQGSEA. The CDR3 extends over 17 amino acids. For the CDR3, the DNA is TGCAGCGTTGCGGGACTGGTCGGAGCGGGAGATGGGGAAACCCAGTACTTC. Translating it yields CSVAGLVGAGDGETQYF. The full variable domain, completed using reference TRBV29-1 and TRBJ2-5, is SAVISQKPSRDICQRGTSLTIQCQVDSQVTMMFWYRQQPGQSLTLIATANQGSEATYESGFVIDKFPISRPNLTFSTLTVSNMSPEDSSIYLCSVAGLVGAGDGETQYFGPGTRLLVL.

The CDR3 DNA reads TGTGCCAGCAGCTTAGTGTCACAGGATATTACTCCAAAGCAGTTCTTC. It specifies CASSLVSQDITPKQFF. The gene calls are TRBV7-9 and TRBJ2-1; tentative D call: TRBD1 (5 bases). The V gene's germline CDR1 is SEHNR and CDR2 FQNEAQ (reference sequence). Trimming left V 1 base short and J 11 bases short, with 21 bases between. This CDR3 is built from 16 residues.

The V call is TRBV15, the J call TRBJ1-6; D might be TRBD1 (5 bases). The germline CDR1 and CDR2 sequences are LNHNV and YYDKDF (reference sequence). The CDR3 extends over 19 amino acids. Trimming stripped 0 bases from V and 0 bases from J, with 15 bases between. CDR3 in amino acids: CATSRDGGGGYSYNSPLHF. In DNA, the CDR3 is TGTGCCACCAGCAGAGATGGAGGCGGGGGGTACTCCTATAATTCACCCCTCCACTTT. Together with reference TRBV15 and TRBJ1-6, the CDR3 gives the full variable domain: DAMVIQNPRYQVTQFGKPVTLSCSQTLNHNVMYWYQQKSSQAPKLLFHYYDKDFNNEADTPDNFQSRRPNTSFCFLDIRSPGLGDTAMYLCATSRDGGGGYSYNSPLHFGNGTRLTVT.

The gene calls are TRBV7-9 and TRBJ1-3; D not resolved. V was cut by 3 bases and J by 0 bases, with 6 bases left in between. The CDR3 length is 14 residues. Germline CDR1 SEHNR, CDR2 FQNEAQ (reference sequence). As DNA, the CDR3 is TGTGCCAGCAGCTTTTCGAGCTCTGGAAACACCATATATTTT. The encoded protein is CASSFSSSGNTIYF.

The CDR3 DNA sequence: TGTGCCAGCAGTGGGGGACAGGGGCCCGACCTTGAGCAGTTCTTC. Its protein is CASSGGQGPDLEQFF. This chain links TRBV6-4 with TRBJ2-1, with 10 bases matching TRBD1. The germline V gene has CDR1 MRHNA and CDR2 SNTAGT. Unmatched junction bases numbered 9, after V lost 4 bases and J lost 9 bases. CDR3 size: 15 residues.

The V and J genes are TRBV5-6 and TRBJ2-1; 8 bases map to TRBD2. V lost 3 bases and J lost 6; bases outside the gene matches: 5. The germline gives CDR1 SGHDT, CDR2 YYEEEE. The CDR3 has 14 residues. The CDR3 coding sequence is TGTGCCAGCAGCTATGCCGGGACTAGCAATGAGCAGTTCTTC. Translation: CASSYAGTSNEQFF.

This clone appeared a few times. The chain couples TRBV11-1 to TRBJ1-4; D perhaps matches TRBD1 (5 bases). Trimming took 5 bases from V and 8 from J, leaving 18 bases between them. CDR1 is SGHAT and CDR2 is FQDESV in the germline V gene (reference sequence). This CDR3 has 15 amino acids. The CDR3 protein is CASSLLRTNREKLFF. DNA of the CDR3: TGTGCCAGCAGCCTATTGCGGACAAATCGGGAAAAACTGTTTTTT.

The chain is built from TRBV6-5 and TRBJ2-7, with D perhaps matching TRBD1 (6 bases). Germline V gene lookup returns CDR1 MNHEY and CDR2 SVGAGI. Trimming stripped 6 bases from V and 2 bases from J, with 17 bases between. The CDR3 length is 15 residues. Here the CDR3 reads CASRQGRSLTYEQYF. DNA for the CDR3: TGTGCCAGCAGGCAGGGGCGCAGCCTCACCTACGAGCAGTACTTC.

This sequence joins TRBV5-4 and TRBJ1-6; 9 bases line up with TRBD1. The CDR3 totals 14 residues. Germline CDR1 SGHNT, CDR2 YYREEE (reference sequence). V gave up 3 bases and J gave up 10 bases; unmatched junction bases: 5. CDR3 sequence: CASSWDRVMSPLHF. The CDR3 bases are TGTGCCAGCAGCTGGGACAGGGTCATGTCACCCCTCCACTTT.

The chain links TRBV18 to TRBJ2-3, with 9 bases identical to TRBD2. V shed 11 bases, J shed 2 bases, and the junction held 5 bases outside the gene matches. CDR1 KGHSH and CDR2 LQKENI come from the germline V gene. The CDR3 extends over 13 amino acids. CDR3 residues: CAGASGVTDTQYF. CDR3 DNA: TGTGCCGGCGCTAGCGGGGTCACAGATACGCAGTATTTT.

The rearrangement links TRBV18 to TRBJ1-1; TRBD1 agrees at 7 bases. The CDR3 consists of 13 residues. The germline V gene has CDR1 KGHSH and CDR2 LQKENI. Trimming took 3 bases from V and 5 from J; bases not matched to a gene: 3. This chain's CDR3 is CASSPPQGTEAFF. Written as DNA, the CDR3 is TGTGCCAGCTCACCGCCACAGGGGACTGAAGCTTTCTTT.

CDR3 sequence reads: CASSPRVDRYSNQPQHF. CDR3 nucleotide sequence: TGTGCCAGCAGCCCCCGGGTGGACAGGTATAGCAATCAGCCCCAGCATTTT. The gene calls are TRBV25-1 and TRBJ1-5; 7 nucleotides agree with TRBD1. Germline V gene sequence: CDR1 MGHDK, CDR2 SYGVNS. Trimming at V came to 6 bases and at J to 0 bases, leaving 11 bases not matched to a gene. The CDR3 is 17 residues long.

In DNA, the CDR3 is TGTGCCAGCAGATACATCTCGGGAGGCCCTGAGATTCAGTACTTC. It is translated as CASRYISGGPEIQYF. The chain employs TRBV7-8 and TRBJ2-4; 7 bases map to TRBD2. V was pared by 6 bases and J by 10 bases, with 15 bases of the junction left unmatched. Germline lookup yields CDR1 SGHVS and CDR2 FQNEAQ. The CDR3 runs to 15 residues.

The chain links TRBV19 to TRBJ1-2, with 10 bases fitting TRBD1. Germline V gene sequence: CDR1 LNHDA, CDR2 SQIVND (reference sequence). The V segment lost 6 bases and the J segment 8 bases; nucleotides outside the gene matches: 15. This CDR3 spans 16 amino acids. The DNA for the CDR3 is TGTGCCAGTAGCAGCACCGGGACAGGGGCGCACGGGGGCTACACCTTC. Residues: CASSSTGTGAHGGYTF.

This sequence joins TRBV5-6 and TRBJ1-1; D possibly corresponds to TRBD1 (6 bases). Trimming cost V 2 bases and J 6 bases, with 17 bases left between them. Germline values: CDR1 SGHDT, CDR2 YYEEEE. This CDR3 spans 15 amino acids. CDR3 nucleotides: TGTGCCAGCAGCTTCGGACAGTTCGCAACGGCTGAAGCTTTCTTT. This codes for CASSFGQFATAEAFF.

The V call is TRBV7-6, the J call TRBJ2-2, with 8 bases matching TRBD1. The CDR3 spans 14 residues. The trim removed 5 bases at V and 6 bases at J, leaving 5 bases unmatched. The germline V gene encodes CDR1 SGHVS and CDR2 FNYEAQ. The CDR3 sequence: CASSLGTGPGELFF. The CDR3 DNA reads TGTGCCAGCAGCCTCGGGACAGGCCCCGGGGAGCTGTTTTTT.

This clone was observed a few times. The V gene is TRBV12-5, the J gene TRBJ2-1; 10 bases line up with TRBD1. Trimming at V came to 2 bases and at J to 8 bases, leaving 12 bases not matched to a gene. Germline V gene data show CDR1 as LGHNT and CDR2 as FRNRAP. The CDR3 spans 17 residues. DNA for the CDR3: TGTGCTAGTGGTTTGACGAACCTGGACAGGGGGATGGATGAGCAGTTCTTC. The encoded protein is CASGLTNLDRGMDEQFF.

The chain is built from TRBV5-1 and TRBJ1-6, with TRBD1 matching 9 bases. The CDR3 has 14 residues. CDR1 is SGHRS, CDR2 YFSETQ, per germline. After removal of 4 bases from V and 9 bases from J, the junction contained 5 bases not matched to a gene. DNA for the CDR3: TGCGCCAGCAGCCAGGGACAGGGAAGTTCACCCCTCCACTTT. As protein: CASSQGQGSSPLHF.

This chain links TRBV11-1 with TRBJ1-1; D gene uncertain. With 8 bases removed from V and 5 bases from J, the gap between germline ends came to 15 bases. CDR3 length: 13 amino acids. Germline CDR1 is SGHAT and CDR2 is FQDESV (reference sequence). The CDR3 loop is CASGLAVDTEAFF. The CDR3 DNA is TGTGCCAGCGGCCTAGCGGTAGATACTGAAGCTTTCTTT.

This clone was counted a single time. The chain carries TRBV9 and TRBJ2-7; D unresolved. Trimming pared 3 bases from V and 3 bases from J, leaving 10 bases between. The V gene's germline CDR1 is SGDLS and CDR2 YYNGEE. The CDR3 covers 13 residues. The CDR3 DNA is TGTGCCAGCAGCGCCCAAGCAAGCTACGAGCAGTACTTC. Its protein product is CASSAQASYEQYF.

This clone was picked up one time. The gene calls are TRBV6-5 and TRBJ2-3; 11 bases are shared with TRBD2. The CDR3 has 15 amino acids. Germline loops: CDR1 MNHEY, CDR2 SVGAGI. Trimming took 6 bases from V and 9 from J; bases not matched to a gene: 11. The CDR3 nucleotides are TGTGCCAGCAGACAAGTAGCGGGAGGGCCTGGGACGCAGTATTTT. It specifies CASRQVAGGPGTQYF.

V usage is TRBV7-9 and J usage is TRBJ2-1, with D maybe TRBD1 (5 bases). CDR1 and CDR2 (germline): SEHNR, FQNEAQ (reference sequence). Trimming removed 0 bases from V and 1 base from J, with 10 bases in between. This CDR3 is 16 amino acids long. The CDR3 loop is CASSLAAGWSYNEQFF. For the CDR3, the DNA is TGTGCCAGCAGCTTAGCCGCAGGGTGGTCCTACAATGAGCAGTTCTTC.

The chain employs TRBV29-1 and TRBJ2-7, with 10 bases fitting TRBD1. V shed 6 bases, J shed 5 bases, and the junction held 7 bases outside the gene matches. The CDR3 contains 13 residues. The germline V gene encodes CDR1 SQVTM and CDR2 ANQGSEA. The CDR3 reads CSVEGDRGHEQYF. The DNA of the CDR3 is TGCAGCGTCGAGGGGGACAGGGGCCACGAGCAGTACTTC.

The V and J genes are TRBV5-1 and TRBJ2-1; 8 bases fit TRBD2. J was trimmed by 3 bases and V by 4 bases; bases with no gene match: 3. Looked up from germline, CDR1 is SGHRS and CDR2 is YFSETQ. The CDR3 consists of 14 residues. The CDR3 protein is CASSERGSYNEQFF. The CDR3 bases are TGCGCCAGCAGCGAGCGGGGGAGCTACAATGAGCAGTTCTTC.

This chain uses TRBV14 with TRBJ2-3, with TRBD1 identical over 8 bases. Germline V gives CDR1 SGHDN, CDR2 FVKESK. The CDR3 contains 16 residues. The V segment lost 3 bases and the J segment 0 bases; nucleotides outside the gene matches: 5. The DNA for the CDR3 is TGTGCCAGCAGCCATGACCGGGACAGGAGCACAGATACGCAGTATTTT. It is translated as CASSHDRDRSTDTQYF.

This clone has a single count. The gene calls are TRBV5-4 and TRBJ1-4, with D perhaps matching TRBD1 (6 bases). The CDR3 loop spans 17 amino acids. In germline, CDR1 is SGHNT, CDR2 YYREEE (reference sequence). V shed 4 bases and J shed 0 bases, with 16 bases lying between them. CDR3 protein: CASSPDPGAPTNEKLFF. Here the CDR3 DNA reads TGTGCCAGCAGCCCGGACCCAGGGGCTCCAACTAATGAAAAACTGTTTTTT.

The chain employs TRBV6-1 and TRBJ1-2; D perhaps matches TRBD1 (6 bases). The CDR3 contains 14 residues. Between the trimmed V and J ends, which lost 2 bases and 4 bases, there was a span of 11 bases. The germline V gene has CDR1 MNHNS and CDR2 SASEGT. The CDR3 spells CASSETGTLYGYTF. DNA for the CDR3: TGTGCCAGCAGTGAAACCGGGACACTCTATGGCTACACCTTC.

The CDR3 region is CASSQSSGGLYEQYF. CDR3 nucleotide sequence: TGTGCCAGCAGCCAATCTAGCGGGGGACTCTACGAGCAGTACTTC. This chain joins TRBV7-2 and TRBJ2-7, with 10 bases that match TRBD2. Germline V gives CDR1 SGHTA, CDR2 FQGNSA. This CDR3 has 15 residues. With V trimmed by 5 bases and J by 3 bases, 7 bases remained unmatched.

The rearrangement links TRBV4-1 to TRBJ2-7, with D possibly matching TRBD1 (5 bases). The length of the CDR3 is 15 residues. CDR1 is MGHRA and CDR2 is YSYEKL in the germline V gene. The V end was cut by 0 bases, the J end by 4 bases, with 13 bases between. CDR3 sequence (DNA): TGCGCCAGCAGCCAAGATGGGCCAGGGCCTTACGAGCAGTACTTC. Its protein is CASSQDGPGPYEQYF.

This chain links TRBV20-1 with TRBJ2-1; tentative D call: TRBD1 (5 bases). Germline V CDR1 and CDR2: DFQATT, SNEGSKA (reference sequence). The CDR3 consists of 11 residues. The DNA for the CDR3 is TGCAGCCCTAGGGGCGGCGGTGAGCAGTTCTTC. Its translation: CSPRGGGEQFF.